This paragraph covers one TCR beta chain sequence. This clone was seen a few times. Its antigen is still unknown. The read terminates 3 residues ahead of where the CDR3 ends, so the germline J gene completes it. This sample was included in a study of T cell clonality in common variable immunodeficiency (dated by TCRdb to the mid-2010s). Beyond this particular receptor, the publication reports: Even though DNA input was equal, the average per sample came to about 81,820 unique sequences for controls compared with about 34,000 for CVID samples. It was noted by the authors that sequencing of the repertoires of T cell subpopulations would be needed to clarify the cause of the increased clonality in CVID. Differences among patients in the CVID cohort limited the correlations between repertoire features and clinical complications. CVID TCRbeta sequences were reported to have fewer deletions and N-nucleotide insertions and to lack highly modified clones with 13 or more V deletions. TCRbeta clonality was higher in CVID subjects than in healthy controls (t-test p = 0.018), and the increase was most characteristic of about a third of subjects. Fewer TCRbeta clones were shared among CVID subjects than among healthy controls (p < 0.0001).

Standard criteria, namely reduction of serum IgG, IgA and/or IgM below the normal range together with specific antibody deficiency, were applied for the diagnosis of CVID. A total of 44 subjects (about 15 female and around 29 male; age range roughly 8 to 65 years, mean age roughly 40) were included in the CVID group. Both CVID patients and healthy controls were predominantly of Caucasian heritage. All CVID subjects had received replacement immunoglobulin therapy for at least one year at the time of study participation. When blood was collected, none of the CVID subjects were ill or on immunomodulatory or immunosuppressive medication. Heparinized peripheral whole blood samples of roughly 4.5 to 8 ml were collected from each donor. Genomic DNA from adults with common variable immune deficiency (CVID) and from healthy adult controls was used to sequence TCRbeta CDR3 repertoires. To isolate peripheral blood mononuclear cells, diluted blood was subjected to density centrifugation over Hypaque 1077 or Ficoll-Paque. Genomic DNA was obtained from unsorted mononuclear cells through either Qiagen column purification or a centrifugation-based method.

CVID samples and control samples contributed equivalent amounts of genomic DNA as sequencing input. For every sample, a 60 bp segment covering the rearranged TCRbeta CDR3 region was amplified and then sequenced. The immunoSEQ assay, a bias-corrected multiplex PCR combined with high-throughput sequencing, was used to amplify TCRbeta. In the source study's methods: Every unique nucleotide sequence counted as a clone and was annotated with V, D and J genes, copy number and frequency. Sequences were labeled productive if in frame, and non-productive if out of frame or containing stop codons. As previously described, clonality was calculated on the basis of Shannon's entropy. Mean CDR3 Kyte-Doolittle hydropathy was derived from the predicted amino acid sequences of productive clones. Hierarchical clustering of scaled V gene usage was performed with the R hclust function using Manhattan distance and complete linkage. Sharing of clones by CDR3 amino acid sequence was evaluated through resampling of 12 repertoires per group over 100 rounds. The repertoires were screened for 55 to 75 published EBV-specific TCRbeta sequences and approximately 230 published CMV-specific TCRbeta sequences. After two CVID samples that produced fewer than 10,000 sequences were dropped from the analysis, some 42 CVID repertoires remained. Imported from immuneACCESS, the table was reduced by TCRdb to in-frame sequences with V and J called. These copies leave out some clones; in studies compared against another copy, an unresolved V gene accounts for under half, and the cause of the remainder is not known. D and trimming come from the DNA, and the V and J calls and clone size come from that table. For this sample the table reports 35,000 or so clones, with no clone seen just once. The ten largest clones add up to around 6.1% of the sample.

Per the germline V gene, SGHTA is the CDR1 and FQGNSA is the CDR2. Spanning cysteine to phenylalanine, the CDR3 consists of 15 amino acids. Of the CDR3's DNA, 36 bases were read; they are in frame from base 1. The trim is 7 bases for V and 6 bases for J, with a gap of 21 bases between the germline ends. This clonotype was obtained from a human donor with common variable immunodeficiency. The sequenced sample consisted of peripheral blood mononuclear cells. This receptor chain uses TRBV7-2 and TRBJ1-2; perhaps TRBD1 is the D gene, with 5 bases matching. The CDR3 amino acid sequence is: CASTSLTGDRNGYTF. CDR3 DNA, as far as it was read: TGTGCCAGCACCTCCCTAACGGGGGATCGGAATGGC.